A single sample is the source of the 24 T cell receptor beta chains below, sequenced in a study of shared clonotypes between healthy human individuals (dated by TCRdb to 2018 to 2021). The library was produced with the immunoSEQ multiplex PCR assay. TCRdb limited this immuneACCESS table to in-frame rearrangements with V and J called. A share of clones is missing; checked studies link under half to unresolved V genes, and the rest is unexplained. The sample data list around 700,000 clones, and 60% to 80% of these were observed just once. About 2% of the sample is held by the ten biggest clonotypes. The sequencing sample was made of memory CD4+ T cells sorted from blood. The cell subset or site label corresponds to: CD45RA-negative fraction. Receptors originate from a woman aged 30 to 39 in good health.

This clone was detected only once. The J gene is TRBJ2-3, the V gene TRBV5-4; D might be TRBD2 (7 bases). Trimming stripped 4 bases from V and 8 bases from J, with 11 bases between. The CDR3 spans 12 residues. Germline V gene sequence: CDR1 SGHNT, CDR2 YYREEE (reference sequence). The CDR3 bases are TGTGCCAGCAGCGAGGGGGGGGGTACGCAGTATTTT. Translating gives CASSEGGGTQYF.

This rearrangement joins TRBV14 to TRBJ1-3; 8 bases agree with TRBD1. CDR1 and CDR2 (germline): SGHDN, FVKESK. This CDR3 region has 17 residues. The junction had 8 bases not matched to a gene; V was cut back by 2 bases and J by 2 bases. CDR3 DNA sequence: TGTGCCAGCAGCCAAAAAGGACAGGGAGTGCCTGGAAACACCATATATTTT. This encodes CASSQKGQGVPGNTIYF.

The V gene is TRBV4-1, the J gene TRBJ2-5, with 11 bases fitting TRBD2. The CDR3 contains 15 residues. The trim removed 6 bases at V and 3 bases at J, leaving 6 bases unmatched. Germline lookup yields CDR1 MGHRA and CDR2 YSYEKL. The CDR3: CASSPRLAGKETQYF. The CDR3 DNA sequence: TGCGCCAGCAGTCCTCGACTAGCGGGAAAAGAGACCCAGTACTTC.

The chain couples TRBV9 to TRBJ1-2, with D perhaps matching TRBD1 (5 bases). The CDR3 spans 14 residues. The germline CDR1 and CDR2 sequences are SGDLS and YYNGEE. Deletions cut 0 bases from V and 8 bases from J, with 14 bases between. CDR3 DNA: TGTGCCAGCAGCGTAGACGTACAGGTCCCCGGCTACACCTTC. It specifies CASSVDVQVPGYTF.

This chain links TRBV4-2 with TRBJ2-1; TRBD2 matches at 11 bases. Germline V gene lookup returns CDR1 LGHNA and CDR2 YNFKEQ. V shed 4 bases and J 7 bases; nucleotides not matched to a gene: 9. This CDR3 is 16 amino acids long. CDR3 in amino acids: CASSRVSTSGSNEQFF. In DNA, the CDR3 is TGTGCCAGCAGCCGGGTTAGCACTAGCGGGAGTAATGAGCAGTTCTTC.

On this clone itself: A much larger clone is a single base away; this may be a read error. The rearrangement joins TRBV5-8 to TRBJ1-1, with a possible D match to TRBD1 (6 bases). The germline gives CDR1 SGHTS, CDR2 YDEGEE. V shed 3 bases and J shed 1 base, with 7 bases lying between them. This CDR3 has 13 amino acids. CDR3 sequence reads: CASSWGRNTEAFF. In nucleotides, the CDR3 is TGTGCCAGCAGCTGGGGGCGGAACACTGAAGCTTTCTTT.

This chain uses TRBV28 with TRBJ2-1; 11 bases map to TRBD2. This CDR3 region has 15 residues. Germline CDR1 MDHEN, CDR2 SYDVKM. V was clipped by 4 bases and J by 5 bases; unmatched bases: 4. The CDR3 DNA is TGTGCCAGCAGTTCGACTAGCGGGATGAACAATGAGCAGTTCTTC. Translation gives CASSSTSGMNNEQFF.

The V and J genes are TRBV19 and TRBJ1-1; D is ambiguous. The CDR3 is 14 amino acids. V lost 4 bases and J lost 5, with 14 bases in between. Germline values: CDR1 LNHDA, CDR2 SQIVND (reference sequence). In DNA form, the CDR3 reads TGTGCCAGTAGTAGAAGTGAGGTGGGAACTGAAGCTTTCTTT. As protein: CASSRSEVGTEAFF.

The V call is TRBV19, the J call TRBJ2-7; D gene ambiguous. Trimming removed 10 bases from V and 0 bases from J, with 13 bases in between. Germline CDR1 LNHDA, CDR2 SQIVND (reference sequence). The length of the CDR3 is 13 residues. As DNA, the CDR3 is TGTGCCACGGGTGGTTATAGCTCCTACGAGCAGTACTTC. It codes for CATGGYSSYEQYF.

This clone was seen only a few times. V is TRBV4-1 and J is TRBJ2-1; no clear D gene. Looked up from germline, CDR1 is MGHRA and CDR2 is YSYEKL. The CDR3 runs 11 residues. V lost 6 bases, J lost 9 bases, and 9 bases lay in between. CDR3 in amino acids: CASSPGAEQFF. Written as DNA, the CDR3 is TGCGCCAGCAGTCCCGGAGCTGAGCAGTTCTTC.

The gene calls are TRBV6-1 and TRBJ2-7; 11 positions agree with TRBD2. CDR3 length: 15 amino acids. The J segment lost 4 bases and the V segment lost 6 bases, leaving 8 bases of the junction unmatched. Germline values: CDR1 MNHNS, CDR2 SASEGT. CDR3 region: CASSAGLAEIYEQYF. CDR3 DNA: TGTGCCAGCAGCGCGGGACTAGCGGAGATATACGAGCAGTACTTC.

V is TRBV19 and J is TRBJ2-3; D assignment may be TRBD1 or TRBD2 (5 bases each). The CDR3 length is 15 residues. Germline loops: CDR1 LNHDA, CDR2 SQIVND (reference sequence). The ends were cut back, 2 bases at V and 2 bases at J, with 11 bases in the middle. The CDR3 loop is CASSIQADNTDTQYF. The CDR3, as DNA: TGTGCCAGTAGTATACAAGCGGACAACACAGATACGCAGTATTTT.

To note about this clone: Compared with germline, one end of the junction differs, possibly owing to a read error. V is TRBV18 and J is TRBJ2-1; D gene unclear. Germline V lookup: CDR1 KGHSH, CDR2 LQKENI. The CDR3 has 13 amino acids. CDR3 sequence reads: CASSPGFGLEQFF. CDR3 nucleotide sequence: TGTGCCAGCTCACCAGGATTCGGGCTAGAGCAATTCTTC.

This clone has more than one count but fewer than ten. Other DNA sequences from this sample encode an identical CDR3 as well. V and J are TRBV5-1 and TRBJ2-1; TRBD2 might be the D (6 bases). The CDR3 has 15 residues. Germline CDR1 and CDR2: SGHRS and YFSETQ. Trimming shortened V by 0 bases and J by 3 bases, and 10 bases separated the two germline ends. The CDR3 nucleotides read TGCGCCAGCAGCTTGGTTAGTAGCGGCTACAATGAGCAGTTCTTC. As protein: CASSLVSSGYNEQFF.

The chain has TRBV20-1 and TRBJ1-2, with D unclear. The germline V gene has CDR1 DFQATT and CDR2 SNEGSKA (reference sequence). The CDR3 is 9 residues long. The germline V and J ends were trimmed by 3 bases and 12 bases, with 8 bases remaining between them. The CDR3 spells CSARTKDTF. The CDR3 nucleotides read TGCAGTGCTAGGACCAAGGACACCTTC.

V gene TRBV6-1 combines with J gene TRBJ1-1; 8 nucleotides align to TRBD1. The CDR3 runs to 15 residues. J was trimmed by 4 bases and V by 7 bases; bases with no gene match: 11. The germline gives CDR1 MNHNS, CDR2 SASEGT. CDR3 in DNA: TGTGCCAGCACCGAGGGGACAGGTTGGAGCACTGAAGCTTTCTTT. It encodes CASTEGTGWSTEAFF.

This chain uses TRBV29-1 with TRBJ2-2; a possible D gene is TRBD1 (7 bases). This CDR3 region has 12 residues. CDR1 is SQVTM, CDR2 ANQGSEA, per germline. Trimming stripped 7 bases from V and 6 bases from J, with 12 bases between. CDR3 bases: TGCAGCGCGGGGGACAGTGCCGGGGAGCTGTTTTTT. Its translation is CSAGDSAGELFF.

About this clone: Germline is not matched at one junction end, which may reflect a read error. The chain has TRBV18 and TRBJ2-7; 7 positions match TRBD2. The CDR3 is 16 residues long. Germline-derived CDR1 and CDR2 are KGHSH and LQKENI. CDR3 sequence (DNA): TGTGCCAGCTCACCACCGGGGCTAGCGGCCGACCGGGAGCAGTGCTTC. It encodes CASSPPGLAADREQCF.

In the case of this clone: It may be a read error: a sequence one base away is much more abundant. Additional DNA sequences in this sample encode the identical CDR3. This chain links TRBV7-2 with TRBJ1-1; D gene unclear. Germline V lookup: CDR1 SGHTA, CDR2 FQGNSA. Trimming left V 3 bases short and J 3 bases short, with 8 bases between. The CDR3 is 13 amino acids. This CDR3 is CASSFQRDTEAFF. The CDR3 DNA reads TGTGCCAGCAGCTTCCAAAGGGACACTGAAGCTTTCTTT.

J is TRBJ1-4 and V is TRBV18; D remains ambiguous. CDR1 KGHSH and CDR2 LQKENI come from the germline V gene. The CDR3 is 11 amino acids. Trimming left V 4 bases short and J 6 bases short, with 3 bases between. The CDR3 nucleotides read TGTGCCAGCTCACTAGATGAAAAACTGTTTTTT. Translating gives CASSLDEKLFF.

In this sample, this clone turned up a few times. The rearrangement links TRBV28 to TRBJ1-2; possible D gene TRBD1, 5 bases. Per the germline V gene, CDR1 is MDHEN and CDR2 is SYDVKM. Trimming shortened V by 4 bases and J by 4 bases, and 13 bases separated the two germline ends. This CDR3 region has 14 residues. CDR3 coding DNA: TGTGCCAGCAGTTCCTGGGGGGGAGGCTATGGCTACACCTTC. Residues: CASSSWGGGYGYTF.

Regarding this clone: Distinct nucleotide sequences in the sample also encode this CDR3. The chain links TRBV2 to TRBJ2-5, with D maybe TRBD1 (6 bases). V lost 5 bases and J lost 2, with 12 bases in between. Germline-derived CDR1 and CDR2 are SNHLY and FYNNEI. CDR3 size: 14 residues. CDR3 in amino acids: CASSLQGFQETQYF. Written as DNA, the CDR3 is TGTGCCAGCAGTCTACAGGGATTTCAAGAGACCCAGTACTTC. The full variable domain, in which reference TRBV2 and TRBJ2-5 provide the parts outside the CDR3, is EPEVTQTPSHQVTQMGQEVILRCVPISNHLYFYWYRQILGQKVEFLVSFYNNEISEKSEIFDDQFSVERPDGSNFTLKIRSTKLEDSAMYFCASSLQGFQETQYFGPGTRLLVL.

This chain joins TRBV6-6 and TRBJ2-5; 10 nucleotides align to TRBD1. CDR1 and CDR2 (germline): MNHNY, SVGAGI (reference sequence). Germline trimming cut 6 bases from V and 3 bases from J; bases unmatched to any gene: 4. This CDR3 has 14 amino acids. The CDR3 spells CASRGDRGKETQYF. CDR3 DNA sequence: TGTGCCAGCAGGGGGGACAGGGGTAAAGAGACCCAGTACTTC.

This clone was picked up one time. The chain combines TRBV6-1 with TRBJ1-3, with no clear D. V was cut by 2 bases and J by 0 bases, with 11 bases left in between. The CDR3 is made up of 16 amino acids. Germline V gives CDR1 MNHNS, CDR2 SASEGT. The CDR3 is CASSEFGSRSGNTIYF. In DNA, the CDR3 is TGTGCCAGCAGTGAATTTGGTTCTCGCTCTGGAAACACCATATATTTT.